The 2 T cell receptor beta chains given below trace back to one sample, sequenced in a study of OX40 agonist ivuxolimab in advanced cancers. The library was obtained by the immunoSEQ multiplex PCR assay. In its TCRdb copy, this immuneACCESS table keeps in-frame sequences only and misses some clones. Where compared with another copy, unresolved V genes explain less than half of these, and the others have no known cause. This sample comprises approximately 76,000 clones, 92% of them detected only once. Roughly a tenth of the sample is taken by the ten largest. The sample was CD4+ or CD8+ T cells sorted from blood, taken in a trial of the OX40 agonist ivuxolimab. Receptors were obtained from an adult with an advanced solid tumor such as melanoma, head and neck, liver or kidney cancer.

The chain links TRBV5-3 to TRBJ1-5; a possible D gene is TRBD1 (5 bases). TRBV5-3 is noted as an ORF with a role that remains uncertain. This CDR3 has 16 amino acids. V gave up 4 bases and J gave up 0 bases, with 14 bases separating them. CDR3 region: CARSRKGANSNQPQHF. The CDR3 DNA reads TGTGCCAGAAGCCGGAAAGGGGCAAATAGCAATCAGCCCCAGCATTTT.

The gene calls are TRBV2 and TRBJ2-4, with 9 bases identical to TRBD1. V lost 10 bases and J lost 8; bases outside the gene matches: 12. The CDR3 covers 14 residues. Per germline, CDR1 SNHLY and CDR2 FYNNEI. The CDR3 reads CATKRTGGADIQYF. The CDR3, as DNA: TGTGCCACCAAACGAACAGGGGGCGCAGACATTCAGTACTTC.